This TCR beta chain was sequenced for a study of shared clonotypes between healthy human individuals. General observations from the study: Roughly 5% of naive CD4 clonotypes were shared across several donors.

The V segment lost 0 bases and the J segment 3 bases; nucleotides outside the gene matches: 2. CDR1 is SGHAT, CDR2 FQDESV, per germline (reference sequence). This CDR3 is built from 15 residues. Replicate PCRs run on sorted subsets employed around 200 ng DNA, about 27,000 T cell genomes. The method was immunoSEQ multiplex PCR; TCRdb's version includes in-frame clones alone and lacks a portion of them. Among roughly 2.1 million clones listed, 90% to 95% were seen once. CD45RO-negative cells were positively selected for CCR7, leaving out terminally differentiated effector memory CD45RA+ cells. Turning to this clone: Its cognate antigen is unknown.

Sequencing input: naive CD8+ T cells from PBMCs. V and J are TRBV11-1 and TRBJ2-7; 10 bases agree with TRBD1. This clonotype was sampled from a man aged 18 to 29 in good health. Some clones in this sample may be carry-over from other donors' samples. The DNA of the CDR3 is TGTGCCAGCAGCTTAGCGGGACAGGGGTTCTACGAGCAGTACTTC. It encodes CASSLAGQGFYEQYF. The whole variable domain, filled in from reference TRBV11-1 and TRBJ2-7, reads EAEVAQSPRYKITEKSQAVAFWCDPISGHATLYWYRQILGQGPELLVQFQDESVVDDSQLPKDRFSAERLKGVDSTLKIQPAELGDSAMYLCASSLAGQGFYEQYFGPGTRLTVT.